The 27 T cell receptor beta chains in this list originate from one sample, sequenced in a study of T-cell memory formation after mild COVID-19. TCRdb analysed the 5' RACE reads with MiXCR anew, one entry per CDR3 protein. The sample lists fewer than 150,000 distinct CDR3 sequences; about 20% were seen once. The sample comprised PBMCs or a T cell subset sorted from them (not recorded which). These receptors were obtained from a man in his late teens or twenties who had mild COVID-19 (a few samples of this study predate the infection). Cell type and time point are not known.

This clonotype was seen only a few times. The J gene is TRBJ2-5, the V gene TRBV3-1, with 8 bases fitting TRBD2. Germline CDR1 reads LGHDT; CDR2 reads YNNKEL (reference sequence). There are 15 residues in the CDR3. Germline trimming cut 1 base from V and 6 bases from J; bases unmatched to any gene: 7. The CDR3 loop is CASSQVGLAPQTQYF. The CDR3 DNA reads as TGTGCCAGCAGCCAAGTTGGACTAGCCCCACAGACCCAGTACTTC.

This clonotype was observed once. The chain has TRBV11-2 and TRBJ2-7; TRBD1 or TRBD2 may be the D gene (5 bases each). This CDR3 is 12 amino acids long. V lost 4 bases to trimming and J lost 6 bases, with 10 bases between them. Germline V gene data show CDR1 as SGHAT and CDR2 as FQNNGV. The CDR3: CASSSGLIEQYF. CDR3 in DNA: TGTGCCAGCAGCTCGGGGCTTATCGAGCAGTACTTC.

The chain recombines TRBV9 with TRBJ2-2; the D is unclear. In germline, CDR1 is SGDLS, CDR2 YYNGEE. This CDR3 comprises 14 residues. V was trimmed by 4 bases and J by 6 bases, leaving 13 bases between them. The CDR3 DNA sequence: TGTGCCAGCAGCCTAGTCTATGGCTCCGGGGAGCTGTTTTTT. Translating it yields CASSLVYGSGELFF.

This clonotype was seen repeatedly, ten times or more. The chain combines TRBV5-1 with TRBJ2-7, with a possible D match to TRBD1 (5 bases). The V and J ends lost 2 bases and 1 base respectively, with 7 bases between them. There are 13 residues in the CDR3. Germline lookup yields CDR1 SGHRS and CDR2 YFSETQ. The CDR3 DNA sequence: TGCGCCAGCAGCTTCGACAGTTCCTACGAGCAGTACGTC. Its translation: CASSFDSSYEQYV.

This clonotype was seen only a few times. The CDR3, as DNA: TGTGCCAGCAGCTTAGACTCCAGGCTGGTTCATGAAAAACTGTTTTTT. As protein: CASSLDSRLVHEKLFF. The rearrangement joins TRBV7-8 to TRBJ1-4, with D unresolved. Per the germline V gene, CDR1 is SGHVS and CDR2 is FQNEAQ. The CDR3 length is 16 residues. V dropped 1 base and J dropped 6 bases, with 15 bases sitting between them.

The V call is TRBV4-3, the J call TRBJ2-7, with D perhaps matching TRBD1 or TRBD2 (6 bases each). Germline CDR1 and CDR2: LGHNA and YSLEER. This CDR3 spans 14 amino acids. V was trimmed by 1 base and J by 4 bases, leaving 11 bases between them. The CDR3 is CASSQGWGAYEQYF. The CDR3 nucleotides read TGCGCCAGCAGCCAAGGGTGGGGGGCTTACGAGCAGTACTTC.

CDR3 region: CASSQGTSGAYEQYF. In DNA, the CDR3 is TGCGCCAGCAGCCAGGGGACTAGCGGGGCCTACGAGCAGTACTTC. The rearrangement uses TRBV4-1 and TRBJ2-7, with 13 bases that match TRBD2. V gave up 3 bases and J gave up 2 bases; unmatched junction bases: 1. Per germline, CDR1 MGHRA and CDR2 YSYEKL. The CDR3 consists of 15 residues.

The rearrangement links TRBV6-2 or TRBV6-3 to TRBJ1-5; 7 nucleotides align to TRBD1. This CDR3 is built from 14 residues. The junction had 4 bases not matched to a gene; V was cut back by 5 bases and J by 3 bases. The germline CDR1 and CDR2 sequences are MNHEY and SVGEGT. The CDR3: CASSGTANNQPQHF. CDR3 bases: TGTGCCAGCAGTGGGACAGCAAACAATCAGCCCCAGCATTTT.

The CDR3 loop reads CASSPRGDTQYF. DNA for the CDR3: TGCGCCAGCAGCCCTAGGGGAGATACGCAGTATTTT. The chain uses TRBV5-1 and TRBJ2-3, with D perhaps TRBD1 (5 bases). The germline V and J ends were trimmed by 4 bases and 5 bases, with 8 bases remaining between them. CDR1 and CDR2 (germline): SGHRS, YFSETQ. The CDR3 has 12 residues.

The J gene is TRBJ1-2, the V gene TRBV29-1, with D perhaps matching TRBD1 (5 bases). Germline CDR1 SQVTM, CDR2 ANQGSEA. V was cut by 3 bases and J by 0 bases, with 11 bases left in between. The CDR3 has 14 amino acids. This chain's CDR3 is CSVDGDGSNYGYTF. In DNA form, the CDR3 reads TGCAGCGTTGATGGGGACGGGTCTAACTATGGCTACACCTTC.

CDR3 DNA: TGTGCCAGCAGTCCCTTCCACAGCGGGTATTCGAACGGGGAGCTGTTTTTT. This translates into CASSPFHSGYSNGELFF. This rearrangement joins TRBV27 to TRBJ2-2, with a possible D match to TRBD2 (6 bases). Trimming removed 5 bases at V and 7 bases at J, with 23 bases between. The CDR3 is 17 amino acids. CDR1 is MNHEY and CDR2 is SMNVEV in the germline V gene (reference sequence).

The chain uses TRBV7-9 and TRBJ2-1, with D possibly TRBD2 on 5 matching bases. The V and J ends lost 0 bases and 8 bases respectively, with 14 bases between them. Germline V lookup: CDR1 SEHNR, CDR2 FQNEAQ (reference sequence). The CDR3 extends over 15 amino acids. Here the CDR3 DNA reads TGTGCCAGCAGCTTAGCGGGAACTAGTCAGGATGAGCAGTTCTTC. Protein sequence: CASSLAGTSQDEQFF.

The chain combines TRBV6-6 with TRBJ1-1; no firm D call. The V end was cut by 2 bases, the J end by 0 bases, with 13 bases between. The CDR3 covers 16 residues. Germline V gene data show CDR1 as MNHNY and CDR2 as SVGAGI (reference sequence). DNA for the CDR3: TGTGCCAGCAGTTACACCCCCGAGGCCCTGAACACTGAAGCTTTCTTT. It yields the protein CASSYTPEALNTEAFF.

The V and J genes are TRBV19 and TRBJ2-1, with D hard to call. V was cut by 8 bases and J by 0 bases, with 11 bases left in between. Germline V gives CDR1 LNHDA, CDR2 SQIVND (reference sequence). The CDR3 is 14 residues long. For the CDR3, the DNA is TGTGCCAGTCGCACCCCAGGCTCCTACAATGAGCAGTTCTTC. The encoded protein is CASRTPGSYNEQFF.

This rearrangement joins TRBV7-2 to TRBJ2-7; a possible D gene is TRBD1 (5 bases). The CDR3 spans 14 residues. Germline CDR1 SGHTA, CDR2 FQGNSA. Deletions cut 4 bases from V and 0 bases from J, with 10 bases between. The CDR3 nucleotides are TGTGCCAGCAGCTCGACTGACAGCTCCTACGAGCAGTACTTC. This translates into CASSSTDSSYEQYF.

The V gene is TRBV6-2 or TRBV6-3, the J gene TRBJ2-7; possibly TRBD1 for D (5 bases). The ends were cut back, 1 base at V and 2 bases at J, with 9 bases in the middle. This CDR3 region has 14 residues. In germline, CDR1 is MNHEY, CDR2 SVGEGT. The CDR3 loop reads CASSYYPGTYEQYV. Written as DNA, the CDR3 is TGTGCCAGCAGTTACTATCCAGGGACCTACGAGCAGTACGTC.

This sequence joins TRBV7-9 and TRBJ1-4; TRBD1 matches at 10 bases. Trimming at V came to 8 bases and at J to 5 bases, leaving 2 bases not matched to a gene. The CDR3 runs to 13 residues. Germline V gene data show CDR1 as SEHNR and CDR2 as FQNEAQ (reference sequence). The DNA of the CDR3 is TGTGCCAGCGAGACAGGGGGCAATGAAAAACTGTTTTTT. The encoded protein is CASETGGNEKLFF.

This clonotype was seen only a few times. The V call is TRBV20-1, the J call TRBJ2-3, with 11 bases lining up with TRBD2. CDR1 and CDR2 from the germline V gene are DFQATT and SNEGSKA (reference sequence). The ends lost 4 bases at V and 0 bases at J; junction bases unmatched: 12. The length of the CDR3 is 18 residues. This CDR3 is CSATSGTSGTYSTDTQYF. The CDR3 bases are TGCAGTGCTACGAGCGGGACTAGCGGAACTTATAGCACAGATACGCAGTATTTT.

The V and J genes are TRBV20-1 and TRBJ2-2; 7 nucleotides agree with TRBD2. Germline V gives CDR1 DFQATT, CDR2 SNEGSKA (reference sequence). This CDR3 has 17 amino acids. V lost 0 bases and J lost 0; bases outside the gene matches: 7. The CDR3 reads CSARDEKRGPNTGELFF. The DNA for the CDR3 is TGCAGTGCTAGAGATGAAAAGCGGGGCCCGAACACCGGGGAGCTGTTTTTT.

This clonotype counts as large (0.1 to 1%). The chain carries TRBV14 and TRBJ1-2, with 9 bases fitting TRBD1. Germline V CDR1 and CDR2: SGHDN, FVKESK. The trim removed 5 bases at V and 2 bases at J, leaving 0 bases unmatched. This CDR3 region has 13 residues. CDR3 nucleotides: TGTGCCAGCAGCGGGACAGGGAACTATGGCTACACCTTC. It translates to CASSGTGNYGYTF.

The chain is built from TRBV4-1 and TRBJ1-1; D gene ambiguous. Germline V gene data show CDR1 as MGHRA and CDR2 as YSYEKL. The CDR3 covers 15 residues. V was pared by 2 bases and J by 1 base, with 11 bases between. The CDR3 region has the DNA TGCGCCAGCAGCCAATCCCATCCAGGGAACACTGAAGCTTTCTTT. Its translation: CASSQSHPGNTEAFF.

J is TRBJ1-2 and V is TRBV5-1, with TRBD1 matching over 9 bases. CDR1 SGHRS and CDR2 YFSETQ come from the germline V gene. The CDR3 totals 15 residues. Trimming took 4 bases from V and 6 from J; bases not matched to a gene: 10. The CDR3 region has the DNA TGCGCCAGCAGCCCTGACAGGGGGAGAGCTCATGGCTACACCTTC. Translation gives CASSPDRGRAHGYTF.

V usage is TRBV28 and J usage is TRBJ2-3; 9 bases map to TRBD1. Losses at the gene ends were 4 bases for V and 1 base for J; bases not matched to a gene: 3. This CDR3 has 15 residues. Germline V gives CDR1 MDHEN, CDR2 SYDVKM. CDR3 nucleotides: TGTGCCAGCAGTTGGGACAGGGCTCGCACAGATACGCAGTATTTT. Translating it yields CASSWDRARTDTQYF.

The table lists this clonotype with many counts. The J gene is TRBJ2-5, the V gene TRBV6-2 or TRBV6-3, with D possibly TRBD1 on 5 matching bases. In germline, CDR1 is MNHEY, CDR2 SVGEGT. The V and J ends lost 5 bases and 2 bases respectively, with 15 bases between them. The CDR3 spans 15 residues. CDR3 in DNA: TGTGCCAGCAGTGACCTCAGACAGATGCAAGAGACCCAGTACTTC. Translating gives CASSDLRQMQETQYF.

The table lists this clonotype with a few counts. The J gene is TRBJ2-5, the V gene TRBV5-1; 8 bases match TRBD1. The CDR3 runs 15 residues. CDR1 is SGHRS and CDR2 is YFSETQ in the germline V gene. J gave up 1 base and V 0 bases, and 2 bases lay outside the gene matches. The chain's CDR3 is CASSLDRGAQETQYF. In nucleotides, the CDR3 is TGCGCCAGCAGCTTGGACAGGGGGGCCCAAGAGACCCAGTACTTC.

In its sample, this clonotype was seen a few times. V is TRBV5-5 and J is TRBJ1-2; a weak D match, TRBD1 (5 bases). Looked up from germline, CDR1 is SGHKS and CDR2 is YYEKEE (reference sequence). CDR3 length: 16 amino acids. Trimming stripped 0 bases from V and 4 bases from J, with 16 bases between. The CDR3 sequence: CASSLDWDVQGYGYTF. CDR3 DNA: TGTGCCAGCAGCTTGGATTGGGACGTCCAGGGCTATGGCTACACCTTC. The full variable domain, completed using reference TRBV5-5 and TRBJ1-2, is DAGVTQSPTHLIKTRGQQVTLRCSPISGHKSVSWYQQVLGQGPQFIFQYYEKEERGRGNFPDRFSARQFPNYSSELNVNALLLGDSALYLCASSLDWDVQGYGYTFGSGTRLTVV.

This clonotype was picked up a small number of times. The chain recombines TRBV5-1 with TRBJ1-1; the D gene is possibly TRBD1 (6 bases). CDR3 length equals 17 residues. V lost 3 bases and J 2 bases, leaving 20 bases between the germline ends. In germline, CDR1 is SGHRS, CDR2 YFSETQ. CDR3 in DNA: TGCGCCAGCAGCTCCTTCGAGACAGGTCTTCCTAACACTGAAGCTTTCTTT. It codes for CASSSFETGLPNTEAFF.